This T cell receptor (beta chain) was recovered during a study of T cell responses to AZD1222 COVID-19 vaccine. Study conclusions and caveats: A mostly white British donor set with more females was recruited, and clonal diversity was possibly underestimated. The number of AZD1222 recipients seropositive at baseline was only 5 to 7. Distributed over spike, vaccine-associated CD4 TCRs predominated at 160-218 and 743-854. Unmutated variant regions reportedly attract nearly half of all spike-specific TCRs.

This clone is medium-sized within its sample. The target antigen is unknown. With 1 base removed from V and 10 bases from J, the gap between germline ends came to 17 bases. Germline values: CDR1 MGHDK, CDR2 SYGVNS. The CDR3 loop spans 15 amino acids. Sequenced by immunoSEQ multiplex PCR; TCRdb stores in-frame clones only, minus some. The sample contains about 150,000 clones, 85% to 95% of which appear only once. This clonotype was obtained from an adult in good health. This rearrangement joins TRBV25-1 to TRBJ2-1; unclear D gene. The source was peripheral blood, collected on day 0 of AZD1222 vaccination. CDR3 loop: CASSELGSVGVEQFF. DNA of the CDR3: TGTGCCAGCAGTGAATTGGGCTCCGTCGGTGTCGAGCAGTTCTTC.